This is a list of T cell receptor beta chains from one sample in a study of blood T cell repertoires in COVID-19. Clones were sequenced by immunoSEQ multiplex PCR, and TCRdb holds only the in-frame ones, with some missing. The repertoire holds under 500,000 clones, with 80% to 90% as singletons. Sample: PBMCs or T cells enriched from blood (not recorded which). The origin of the receptors is a man aged 25-45 years who had recovered from COVID-19. The conserved cysteine and the conserved F or W are not part of the CDR3 here. A row's size may be missing; if present it is once, few, many or a size class.

V gene	clone size	J gene	CDR3 length	CDR3 protein
TRBV18	few	TRBJ1-1	12	ASSQTGLRTEAF
TRBV28	few	TRBJ1-1	13	ASSFRTAAYTEAF
TRBV19	.	TRBJ2-1	13	ASEEAGGPKYEQF
TRBV19	.	TRBJ1-4	12	ASRPREPNEKLF
TRBV12-3/TRBV12-4	.	TRBJ2-2	10	ASSPEPGELF
TRBV27	.	TRBJ2-2	13	ASSGTGHYTGELF
TRBV25-1	.	TRBJ2-5	13	ASSDPGLAQETQY
TRBV15	.	TRBJ2-5	14	ATSRTSGGFQETQY
TRBV10-3	few	TRBJ2-7	12	AISESRDTIEQY
TRBV13	.	TRBJ2-7	14	ASSPKRGTSSYEQY
TRBV10-3	.	TRBJ1-1	14	AISESGGGRNTEAF
TRBV18	once	TRBJ2-7	12	ASSLQGSSYEQY
TRBV7-9	.	TRBJ1-2	14	ASSLAGGTANYGYT
TRBV28	.	TRBJ1-4	14	ASIPSLGTDNEKLF
TRBV9	.	TRBJ2-7	12	ASSASVDNYEQY
TRBV3-1/TRBV3-2	.	TRBJ2-4	11	ASSPNGKNIQY
TRBV5-6	.	TRBJ1-3	15	ASSLGDSTGSGNTIY
TRBV27	.	TRBJ2-7	11	ASSLAPRRVQY
TRBV6-5	.	TRBJ2-4	11	ASTGVPPHIQY
TRBV28	.	TRBJ1-1	12	ASSFPEMNTEAF
TRBV7-9	.	TRBJ2-5	10	ASSFIEETQY
TRBV3-1/TRBV3-2	.	TRBJ1-1	13	ASSHDGTRNTEAF
TRBV5-1	.	TRBJ1-1	11	ATSWELNTEAF
TRBV11-2	.	TRBJ1-1	9	ASSLSDVAF
TRBV5-6	.	TRBJ1-1	12	ASSFTGDVPEAF
TRBV7-3	.	TRBJ1-4	11	ASSPGENEKLF
TRBV18	.	TRBJ2-4	13	ASSPVRQGESIQY
TRBV7-8	.	TRBJ1-6	13	ASSFSQTGNSPLH
TRBV5-8	.	TRBJ2-1	13	ASSSPRELYNEQF
TRBV4-2	.	TRBJ1-5	13	ASSQDGQGNQPQH
TRBV29-1	.	TRBJ2-2	14	SVEIAGGAGTGELF
TRBV6-5	.	TRBJ1-1	12	ASSYGQRNTEAF
TRBV5-6	once	TRBJ2-1	15	ASRLSFGTSFYNEQF
TRBV24-1	.	TRBJ1-1	10	ATRGANTEAF
TRBV15	.	TRBJ2-3	16	ATSKAGLAFHFTDTQY
TRBV14	.	TRBJ2-1	14	ASSYKAASGGNEQF
TRBV7-8	once	TRBJ1-1	13	ASSLIGRDATEAF
TRBV11-1	.	TRBJ2-7	13	ASSLSGLAGGEQY
TRBV25-1	.	TRBJ1-5	13	ASSAGSGNNQPQH
TRBV5-4	.	TRBJ2-3	13	ASSFKAGSTDTQY
TRBV28	.	TRBJ2-7	12	ASSLGLHSYEQY
TRBV7-6	.	TRBJ2-2	15	ASSLEGAGGPTGELF
TRBV6-4	.	TRBJ1-1	15	ASSDSETGGRDTEAF
TRBV20-1	.	TRBJ2-7	9	SARSRSEQY
TRBV2	.	TRBJ1-3	17	ASSEALFYGGYSGNTIY
TRBV3-1/TRBV3-2	.	TRBJ2-7	10	ASSQGRTGWS
TRBV5-1	.	TRBJ1-4	14	ASSLTDREANEKLF
TRBV12-3/TRBV12-4	few	TRBJ1-2	10	ASSGDSYGYT
TRBV28	once	TRBJ1-4	14	ASSLEFRGANEKLF
TRBV7-6	.	TRBJ1-1	13	ASSPGTGFGTEAF
TRBV13	once	TRBJ2-7	14	ASSLRYTSNNYEQY
TRBV2	few	TRBJ1-1	9	ASSVITEAF
TRBV19	.	TRBJ1-2	11	ASSSGRVYGYT